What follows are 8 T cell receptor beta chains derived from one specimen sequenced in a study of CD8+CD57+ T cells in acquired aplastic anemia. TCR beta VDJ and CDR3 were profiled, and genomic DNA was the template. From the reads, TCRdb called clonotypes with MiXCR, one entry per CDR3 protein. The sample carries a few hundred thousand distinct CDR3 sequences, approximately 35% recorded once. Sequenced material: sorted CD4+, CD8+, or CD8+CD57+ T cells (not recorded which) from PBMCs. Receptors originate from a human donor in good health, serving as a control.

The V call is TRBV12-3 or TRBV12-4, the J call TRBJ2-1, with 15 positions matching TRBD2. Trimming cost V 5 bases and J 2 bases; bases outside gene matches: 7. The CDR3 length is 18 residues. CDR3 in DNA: TGTGCCAGCAGTCTTGGACTAGCGGGAGGGCCTCCCTACAATGAGCAGTTCTTC. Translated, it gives CASSLGLAGGPPYNEQFF.

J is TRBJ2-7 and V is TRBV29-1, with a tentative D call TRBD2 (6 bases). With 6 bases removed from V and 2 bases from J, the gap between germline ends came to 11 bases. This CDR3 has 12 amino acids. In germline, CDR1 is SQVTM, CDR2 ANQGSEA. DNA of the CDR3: TGCAGCGTAATGGGGGAGGCCTACGAGCAGTACTTC. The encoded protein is CSVMGEAYEQYF.

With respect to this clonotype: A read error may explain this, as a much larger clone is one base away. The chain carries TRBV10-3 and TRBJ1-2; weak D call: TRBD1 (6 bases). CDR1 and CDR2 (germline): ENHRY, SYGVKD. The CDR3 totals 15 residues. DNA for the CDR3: TGTGACAGCAGTTACTCGACGGGGGCTTACTATGGCTACACCTTC. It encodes CDSSYSTGAYYGYTF.

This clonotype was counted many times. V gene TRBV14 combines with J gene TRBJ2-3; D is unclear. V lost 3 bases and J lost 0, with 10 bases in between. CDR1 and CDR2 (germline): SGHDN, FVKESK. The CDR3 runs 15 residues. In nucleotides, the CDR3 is TGTGCCAGCAGCCACTGGGGAAGGAGCACAGATACGCAGTATTTT. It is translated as CASSHWGRSTDTQYF.

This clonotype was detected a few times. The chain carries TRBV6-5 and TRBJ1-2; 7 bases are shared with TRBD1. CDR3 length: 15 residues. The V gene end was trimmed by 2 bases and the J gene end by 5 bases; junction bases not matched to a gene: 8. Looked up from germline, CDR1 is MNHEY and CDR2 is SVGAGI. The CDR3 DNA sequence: TGTGCCAGCAGTTACGAGGCAGGGGGAAAATATGGCTACACCTTC. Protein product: CASSYEAGGKYGYTF.

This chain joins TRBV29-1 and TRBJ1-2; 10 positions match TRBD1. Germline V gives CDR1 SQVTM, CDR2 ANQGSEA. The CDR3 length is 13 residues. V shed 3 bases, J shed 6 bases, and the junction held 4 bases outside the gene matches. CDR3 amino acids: CSVDEDRGNGYTF. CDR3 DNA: TGCAGCGTTGATGAGGACAGGGGGAATGGCTACACCTTC.

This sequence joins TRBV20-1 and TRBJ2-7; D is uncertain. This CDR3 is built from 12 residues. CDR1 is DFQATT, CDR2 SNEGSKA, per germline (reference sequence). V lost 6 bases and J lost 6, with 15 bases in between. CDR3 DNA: TGCAGTGCCGAAATCCCCGGCCCCGAGCAGTACTTC. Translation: CSAEIPGPEQYF.

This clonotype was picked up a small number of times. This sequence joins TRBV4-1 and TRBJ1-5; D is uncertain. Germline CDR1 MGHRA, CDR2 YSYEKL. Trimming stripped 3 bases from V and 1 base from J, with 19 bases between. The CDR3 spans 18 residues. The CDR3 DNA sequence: TGCGCCAGCAGCCACCTCCCTGGGGTCTCGGGCAGCAATCAGCCCCAGCATTTT. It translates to CASSHLPGVSGSNQPQHF.